The 6 T cell receptor beta chains reported below all come from one sample, sequenced in a study of OX40 agonist ivuxolimab in advanced cancers. Only in-frame clones appear in the TCRdb table, and some are missing; sequencing was by immunoSEQ multiplex PCR. Counted here are some 45,000 clones, 70% to 85% occurring once; the ten biggest clones make up less than 30%. The sequencing here drew on CD4+ or CD8+ T cells sorted from blood, taken in a trial of the OX40 agonist ivuxolimab. Receptor source: an adult with an advanced solid tumor such as melanoma, head and neck, liver or kidney cancer.

The genes are TRBV7-2 and TRBJ2-1; tentative D call: TRBD1 (5 bases). Trimming shortened V by 7 bases and J by 0 bases, and 19 bases separated the two germline ends. The germline V gene encodes CDR1 SGHTA and CDR2 FQGNSA. The CDR3 totals 17 residues. CDR3 nucleotides: TGTGCCAGCACCAGACAGATCTCCCCCAGCTCCTACAATGAGCAGTTCTTC. It translates to CASTRQISPSSYNEQFF.

J is TRBJ1-5 and V is TRBV7-2; D unclear. Trimming removed 3 bases at V and 6 bases at J, with 9 bases between. The CDR3 length is 13 residues. Germline CDR1 SGHTA, CDR2 FQGNSA. CDR3 region: CASSLMSSQPQHF. DNA for the CDR3: TGTGCCAGCAGCTTGATGTCGAGTCAGCCCCAGCATTTT.

The chain is built from TRBV28 and TRBJ2-7; possible D gene TRBD2, 6 bases. Germline loops: CDR1 MDHEN, CDR2 SYDVKM. Trimming took off 6 bases at V and 6 bases at J, with 15 bases between the two ends. This CDR3 has 13 residues. The CDR3 bases are TGTGCCAGCAGGGCGGGACTGAGTGGCGAGCAGTACTTC. Protein sequence: CASRAGLSGEQYF. The whole variable domain, filled in from reference TRBV28 and TRBJ2-7, reads DVKVTQSSRYLVKRTGEKVFLECVQDMDHENMFWYRQDPGLGLRLIYFSYDVKMKEKGDIPEGYSVSREKKERFSLILESASTNQTSMYLCASRAGLSGEQYFGPGTRLTVT.

J is TRBJ1-2 and V is TRBV5-6, with D tentatively TRBD1 (6 bases). The CDR3 runs to 11 residues. V lost 7 bases and J lost 4, with 8 bases in between. The germline V gene encodes CDR1 SGHDT and CDR2 YYEEEE. CDR3 in amino acids: CASSQGYGYTF. The CDR3 bases are TGTGCCAGCTCACAGGGCTATGGCTACACCTTC.

V gene TRBV20-1 combines with J gene TRBJ2-3; no reliable D call. This CDR3 has 11 residues. Trimming shortened V by 3 bases and J by 6 bases, and 7 bases separated the two germline ends. Germline loops: CDR1 DFQATT, CDR2 SNEGSKA (reference sequence). This chain's CDR3 is CSASVGDTQYF. Written as DNA, the CDR3 is TGCAGTGCTAGCGTCGGGGATACGCAGTATTTT.

This clone has only one observation. J is TRBJ1-4 and V is TRBV18; no reliable D call. The V gene lost 6 bases and the J gene lost 10 bases, with 18 bases spanning the gap. The CDR3 runs to 14 residues. The germline gives CDR1 KGHSH, CDR2 LQKENI. The CDR3 region is CASSHQEERGKLFF. CDR3 DNA sequence: TGTGCCAGCTCCCACCAGGAGGAGCGGGGAAAACTGTTTTTT.